The present T cell receptor beta chain was sequenced within a study of blood T cells in healthy people across ages. Study-wide background: About one barcoded beta molecule per two T cells came from capture by template switching. Study findings and constraints: PBMC samples, being unsorted, prevented any conclusive comparison of naive and antigen-experienced cells. Unknown CMV status may confound age-related changes in expanded clones.

Combining a sample-barcoded 5' primer with a J-beta primer mix, a second PCR ran for roughly 7 to 12 cycles. A single record per CDR3 protein comes from TCRdb applying MiXCR to the 5' RACE reads. The sample holds about 670,000 distinct CDR3 sequences, roughly half seen once. In regard to this clonotype: Its antigen is unidentified.

The CDR3 runs 14 residues. Germline V gene sequence: CDR1 DFQATT, CDR2 SNEGSKA (reference sequence). Trimming shortened V by 3 bases and J by 1 base, and 10 bases separated the two germline ends. This chain links TRBV20-1 with TRBJ1-3, with a possible D match to TRBD1 (6 bases). This TCR was recovered from a woman of 80 years or more in good health. Sequencing was performed on blood. The CDR3 is CSARPGQSGNTIYF. The CDR3 nucleotides read TGCAGTGCTAGGCCCGGACAGTCTGGAAACACCATATATTTT.